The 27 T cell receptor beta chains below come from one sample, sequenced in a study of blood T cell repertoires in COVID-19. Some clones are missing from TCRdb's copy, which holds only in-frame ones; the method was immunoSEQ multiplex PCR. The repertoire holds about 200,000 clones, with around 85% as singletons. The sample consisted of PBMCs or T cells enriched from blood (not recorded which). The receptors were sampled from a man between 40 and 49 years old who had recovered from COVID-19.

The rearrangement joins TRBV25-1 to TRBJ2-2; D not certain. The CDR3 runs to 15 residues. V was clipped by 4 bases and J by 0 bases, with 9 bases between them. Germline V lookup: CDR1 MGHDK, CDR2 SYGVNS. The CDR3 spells CASSVVAANTGELFF. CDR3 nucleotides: TGTGCCAGCAGTGTGGTGGCAGCGAACACCGGGGAGCTGTTTTTT.

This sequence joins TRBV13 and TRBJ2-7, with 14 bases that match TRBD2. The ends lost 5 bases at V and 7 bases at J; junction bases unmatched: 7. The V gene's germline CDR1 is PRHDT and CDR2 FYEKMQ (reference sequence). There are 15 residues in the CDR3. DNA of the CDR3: TGTGCCAGCAGCCCGGGACTAGCGGGAGTTGGTGAGCAGTACTTC. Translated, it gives CASSPGLAGVGEQYF.

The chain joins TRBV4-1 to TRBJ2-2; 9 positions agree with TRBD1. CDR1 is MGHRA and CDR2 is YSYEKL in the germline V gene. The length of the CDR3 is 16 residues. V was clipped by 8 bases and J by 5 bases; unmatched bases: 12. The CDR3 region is CASFQRRQGGTGELFF. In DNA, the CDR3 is TGCGCCAGCTTTCAACGCAGACAGGGGGGTACCGGGGAGCTGTTTTTT.

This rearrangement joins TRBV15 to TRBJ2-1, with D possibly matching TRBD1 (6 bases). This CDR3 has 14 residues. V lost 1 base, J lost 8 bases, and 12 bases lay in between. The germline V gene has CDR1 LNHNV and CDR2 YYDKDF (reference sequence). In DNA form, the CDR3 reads TGTGCCACCAGCAGAGGACAGGAGACCTATGAGCAGTTCTTC. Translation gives CATSRGQETYEQFF.

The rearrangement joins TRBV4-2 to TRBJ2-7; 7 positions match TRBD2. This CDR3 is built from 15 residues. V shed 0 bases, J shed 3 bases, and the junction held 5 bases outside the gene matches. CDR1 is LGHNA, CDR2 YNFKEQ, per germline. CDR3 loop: CASSQEASGNYEQYF. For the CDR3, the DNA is TGTGCCAGCAGCCAAGAGGCTAGCGGCAACTACGAGCAGTACTTC.

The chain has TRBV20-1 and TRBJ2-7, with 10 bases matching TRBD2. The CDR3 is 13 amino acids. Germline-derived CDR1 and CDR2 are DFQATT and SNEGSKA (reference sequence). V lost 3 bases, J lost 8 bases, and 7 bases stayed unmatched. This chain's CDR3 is CSASLAGAPQQYF. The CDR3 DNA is TGCAGTGCTAGTCTAGCGGGAGCCCCTCAGCAGTACTTC.

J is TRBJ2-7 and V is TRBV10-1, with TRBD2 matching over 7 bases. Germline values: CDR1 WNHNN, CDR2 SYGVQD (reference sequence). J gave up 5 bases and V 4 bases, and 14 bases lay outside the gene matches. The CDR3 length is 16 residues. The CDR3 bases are TGCGCCAGCAGTGCTGGGAGCGGGAATCAAGGCCACGAGCAGTACTTC. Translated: CASSAGSGNQGHEQYF.

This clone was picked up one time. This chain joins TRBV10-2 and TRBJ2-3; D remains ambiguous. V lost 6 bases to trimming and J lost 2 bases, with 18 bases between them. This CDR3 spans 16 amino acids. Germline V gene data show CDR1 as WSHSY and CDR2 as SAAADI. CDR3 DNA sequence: TGCGCCAGCAGGCCCCACGGTCGGAGATCCACAGATACGCAGTATTTT. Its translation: CASRPHGRRSTDTQYF.

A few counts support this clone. CDR3 in DNA: TGTGCCAGCAGCCCACATCTGGATTCACCCCTCCACTTT. Translating it yields CASSPHLDSPLHF. This chain joins TRBV9 and TRBJ1-6; D unclear. CDR3 length equals 13 residues. V lost 4 bases, J lost 8 bases, and 10 bases lay in between. The germline V gene encodes CDR1 SGDLS and CDR2 YYNGEE. Drawing the rest from reference TRBV9 and TRBJ1-6, the complete variable domain is DSGVTQTPKHLITATGQRVTLRCSPRSGDLSVYWYQQSLDQGLQFLIQYYNGEERAKGNILERFSAQQFPDLHSELNLSSLELGDSALYFCASSPHLDSPLHFGNGTRLTVT.

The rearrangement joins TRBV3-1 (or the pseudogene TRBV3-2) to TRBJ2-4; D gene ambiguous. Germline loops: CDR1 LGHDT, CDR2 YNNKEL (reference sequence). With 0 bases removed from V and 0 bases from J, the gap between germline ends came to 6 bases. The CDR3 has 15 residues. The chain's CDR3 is CASSQDRLAKNIQYF. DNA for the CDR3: TGTGCCAGCAGCCAAGATCGACTAGCCAAAAACATTCAGTACTTC.

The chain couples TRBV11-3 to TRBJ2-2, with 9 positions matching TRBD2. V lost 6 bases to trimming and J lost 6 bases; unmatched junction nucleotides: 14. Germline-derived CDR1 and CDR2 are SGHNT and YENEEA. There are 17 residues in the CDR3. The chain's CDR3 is CASSPGLASGDPGELFF. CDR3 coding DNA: TGTGCCAGCAGTCCGGGGTTGGCTAGCGGGGATCCCGGGGAGCTGTTTTTT.

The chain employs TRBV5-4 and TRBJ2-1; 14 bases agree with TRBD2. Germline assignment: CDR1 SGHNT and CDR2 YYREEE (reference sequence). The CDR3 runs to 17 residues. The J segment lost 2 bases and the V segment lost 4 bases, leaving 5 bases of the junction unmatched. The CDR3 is CASSLGLAGETYNEQFF. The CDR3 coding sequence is TGTGCCAGCAGCCTGGGACTAGCGGGAGAGACCTACAATGAGCAGTTCTTC.

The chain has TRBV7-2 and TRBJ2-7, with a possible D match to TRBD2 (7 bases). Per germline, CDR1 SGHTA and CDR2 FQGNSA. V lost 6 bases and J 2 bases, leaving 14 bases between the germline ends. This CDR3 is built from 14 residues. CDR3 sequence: CASSMRGLTYEQYF. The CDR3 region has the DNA TGTGCCAGCAGTATGCGGGGGCTTACCTACGAGCAGTACTTC. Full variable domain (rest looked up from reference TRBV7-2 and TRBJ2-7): GAGVSQSPSNKVTEKGKDVELRCDPISGHTALYWYRQSLGQGLEFLIYFQGNSAPDKSGLPSDRFSAERTGGSVSTLTIQRTQQEDSAVYLCASSMRGLTYEQYFGPGTRLTVT.

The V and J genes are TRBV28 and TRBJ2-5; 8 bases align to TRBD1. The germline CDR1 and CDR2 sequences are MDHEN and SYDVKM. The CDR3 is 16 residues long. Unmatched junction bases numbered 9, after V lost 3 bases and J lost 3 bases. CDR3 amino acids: CASSFPSWTGKETQYF. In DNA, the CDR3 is TGTGCCAGCAGTTTCCCCTCTTGGACAGGGAAAGAGACCCAGTACTTC.

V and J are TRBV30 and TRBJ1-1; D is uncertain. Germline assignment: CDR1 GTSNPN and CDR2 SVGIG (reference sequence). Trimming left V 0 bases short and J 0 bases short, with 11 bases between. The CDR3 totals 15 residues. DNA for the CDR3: TGTGCCTGGAGTGTACGGTCTTTAGTGAACACTGAAGCTTTCTTT. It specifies CAWSVRSLVNTEAFF.

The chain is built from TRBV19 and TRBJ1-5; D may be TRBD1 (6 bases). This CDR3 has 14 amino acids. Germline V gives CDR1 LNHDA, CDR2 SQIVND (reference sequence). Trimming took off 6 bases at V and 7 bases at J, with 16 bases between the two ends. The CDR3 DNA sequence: TGTGCCAGTAGCAACAGGGTACCGGGACAGCCCCAGCATTTT. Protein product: CASSNRVPGQPQHF.

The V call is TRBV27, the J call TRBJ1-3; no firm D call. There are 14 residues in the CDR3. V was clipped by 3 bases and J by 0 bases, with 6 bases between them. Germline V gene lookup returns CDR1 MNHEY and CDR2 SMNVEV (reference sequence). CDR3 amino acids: CASSFGGSGNTIYF. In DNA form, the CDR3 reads TGTGCCAGCAGTTTCGGTGGCTCTGGAAACACCATATATTTT.

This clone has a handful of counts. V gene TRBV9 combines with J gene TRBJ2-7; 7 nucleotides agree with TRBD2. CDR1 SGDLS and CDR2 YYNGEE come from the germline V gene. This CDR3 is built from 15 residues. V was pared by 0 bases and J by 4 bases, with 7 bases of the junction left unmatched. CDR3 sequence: CASSVEEGRVYEQYF. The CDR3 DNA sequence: TGTGCCAGCAGCGTAGAGGAGGGGAGGGTGTACGAGCAGTACTTC. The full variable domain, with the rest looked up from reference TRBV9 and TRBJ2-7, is DSGVTQTPKHLITATGQRVTLRCSPRSGDLSVYWYQQSLDQGLQFLIQYYNGEERAKGNILERFSAQQFPDLHSELNLSSLELGDSALYFCASSVEEGRVYEQYFGPGTRLTVT.

This CDR3 is CASSQGSGTYEQYF. CDR3 sequence (DNA): TGCGCCAGCAGCCAAGGCAGCGGCACCTACGAGCAGTACTTC. The rearrangement joins TRBV4-3 to TRBJ2-7; tentative D call: TRBD2 (5 bases). V dropped 1 base and J dropped 2 bases, with 9 bases sitting between them. Looked up from germline, CDR1 is LGHNA and CDR2 is YSLEER. The CDR3 length is 14 residues.

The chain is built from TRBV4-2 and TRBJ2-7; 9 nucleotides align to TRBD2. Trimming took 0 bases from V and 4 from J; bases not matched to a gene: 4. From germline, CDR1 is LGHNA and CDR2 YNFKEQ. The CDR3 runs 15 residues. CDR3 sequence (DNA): TGTGCCAGCAGCCAAGAGCCTAGCGGGACTTACGAGCAGTACTTC. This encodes CASSQEPSGTYEQYF.

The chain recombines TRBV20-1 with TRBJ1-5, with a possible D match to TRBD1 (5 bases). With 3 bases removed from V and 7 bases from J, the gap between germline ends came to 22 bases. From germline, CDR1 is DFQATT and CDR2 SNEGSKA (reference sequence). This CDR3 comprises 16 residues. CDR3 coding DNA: TGCAGTGCTAGTTGGGCCCCATCAGGGTTCCGGCAGCCCCAGCATTTT. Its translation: CSASWAPSGFRQPQHF.

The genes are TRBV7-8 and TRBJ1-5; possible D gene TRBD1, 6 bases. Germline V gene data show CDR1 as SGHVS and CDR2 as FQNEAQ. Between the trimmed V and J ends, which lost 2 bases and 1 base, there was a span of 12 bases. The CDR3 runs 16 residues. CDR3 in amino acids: CASSLLGGGSNQPQHF. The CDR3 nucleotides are TGTGCCAGCAGCTTATTGGGAGGGGGAAGCAATCAGCCCCAGCATTTT.

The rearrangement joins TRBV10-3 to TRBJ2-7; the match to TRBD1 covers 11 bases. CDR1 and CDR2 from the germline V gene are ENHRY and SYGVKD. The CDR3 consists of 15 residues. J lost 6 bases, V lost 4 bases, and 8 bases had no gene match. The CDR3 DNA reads TGTGCCATCAGTGTCCGGACAGGGGGCGAGGGCGAGCAGTACTTC. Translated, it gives CAISVRTGGEGEQYF.

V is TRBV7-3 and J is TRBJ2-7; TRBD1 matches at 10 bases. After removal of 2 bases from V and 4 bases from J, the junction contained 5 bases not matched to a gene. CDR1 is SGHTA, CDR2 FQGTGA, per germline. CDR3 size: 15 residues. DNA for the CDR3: TGTGCCAGCAGCTTAGCCGGGACAGGGGAGTACGAGCAGTACTTC. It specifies CASSLAGTGEYEQYF.

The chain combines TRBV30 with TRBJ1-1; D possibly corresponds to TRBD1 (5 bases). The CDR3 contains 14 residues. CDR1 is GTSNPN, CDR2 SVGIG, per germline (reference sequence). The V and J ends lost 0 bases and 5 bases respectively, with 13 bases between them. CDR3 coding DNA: TGTGCCTGGAGTGTACGGGACGGGAGGACTGAAGCTTTCTTT. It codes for CAWSVRDGRTEAFF.

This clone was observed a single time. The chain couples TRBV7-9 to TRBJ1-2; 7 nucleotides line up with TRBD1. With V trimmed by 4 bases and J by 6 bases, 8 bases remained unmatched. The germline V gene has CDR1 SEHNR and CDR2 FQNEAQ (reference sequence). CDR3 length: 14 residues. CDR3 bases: TGTGCCAGCAGCTCGGGACAGCCGGTCCATGGCTACACCTTC. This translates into CASSSGQPVHGYTF.

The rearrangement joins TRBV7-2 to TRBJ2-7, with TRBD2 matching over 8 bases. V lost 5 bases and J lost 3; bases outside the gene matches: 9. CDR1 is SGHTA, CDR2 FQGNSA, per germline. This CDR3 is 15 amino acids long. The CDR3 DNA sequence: TGTGCCAGCAGCCCGGGTGCCGGGACTAGCTACGAGCAGTACTTC. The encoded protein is CASSPGAGTSYEQYF.